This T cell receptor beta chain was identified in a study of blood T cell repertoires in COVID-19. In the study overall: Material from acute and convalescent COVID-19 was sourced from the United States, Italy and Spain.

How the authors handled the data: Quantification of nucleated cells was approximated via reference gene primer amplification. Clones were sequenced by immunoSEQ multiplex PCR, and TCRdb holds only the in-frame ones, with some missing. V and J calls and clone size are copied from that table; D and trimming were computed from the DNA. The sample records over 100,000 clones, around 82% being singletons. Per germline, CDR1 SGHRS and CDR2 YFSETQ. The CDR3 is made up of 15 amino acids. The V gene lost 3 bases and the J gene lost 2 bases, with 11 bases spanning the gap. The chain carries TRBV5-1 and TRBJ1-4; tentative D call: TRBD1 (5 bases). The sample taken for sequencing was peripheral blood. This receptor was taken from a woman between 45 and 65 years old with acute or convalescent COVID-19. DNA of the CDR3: TGCGCCAGCAGCTCCTTGACAGATACTAATGAAAAACTGTTTTTT. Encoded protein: CASSSLTDTNEKLFF.